This TCR beta chain was obtained from a study of blood T cell repertoires in COVID-19. On the study more broadly: Both acute and convalescent COVID-19 samples were obtained from the United States, Italy and Spain. Nucleic acid was either cDNA or gDNA, and it came from T cells, B-cell-depleted T cells, or PBMCs.

In the original workflow: Reference gene primer amplification yielded estimated nucleated cell counts. The data were produced by immunoSEQ multiplex PCR, yet TCRdb's version contains in-frame clones alone and is incomplete. That table is the source of V, J and clone size, and D and trimming were worked out from the DNA. This table has under 250,000 clones, about 81% appearing once. V lost 5 bases and J lost 3; bases outside the gene matches: 14. The CDR3 consists of 17 residues. The V gene's germline CDR1 is SGHVS and CDR2 FQNEAQ. V gene TRBV7-8 combines with J gene TRBJ2-7, with 9 nucleotides matching TRBD2. This sequence was found in a woman between 70 and 85 years old with COVID-19, enrolled during active disease. Input material: peripheral blood. Written as DNA, the CDR3 is TGTGCCAGCAGCCAAGTGGTGCCTAGCGGGATATTCTACGAGCAGTACTTC. It codes for CASSQVVPSGIFYEQYF.